Presented here are 30 T cell receptor beta chains from one specimen sequenced in a study of CD8 T cells in Susac syndrome. RNA, at roughly 0.45 to 1 ug, was reverse transcribed with random hexamers. TCRdb reprocessed the immunoSEQ multiplex PCR reads via MiXCR and lists one record per CDR3 protein. The sample lists 100,000 to 110,000 distinct CDR3 sequences; roughly 96% were seen once. Sequencing used CD8+ T cells from PBMCs. All receptors derive from a human donor with Susac syndrome.

The chain employs TRBV6-6 and TRBJ2-5; D is ambiguous. Germline V CDR1 and CDR2: MNHNY, SVGAGI (reference sequence). The CDR3 has 13 amino acids. The V and J ends lost 2 bases and 3 bases respectively, with 7 bases between them. The CDR3 coding sequence is TGTGCCAGCAGTTACAGGCACGAAGAGACCCAGTACTTC. This encodes CASSYRHEETQYF.

The rearrangement joins TRBV15 to TRBJ1-2; D uncertain. Germline-derived CDR1 and CDR2 are LNHNV and YYDKDF (reference sequence). The ends were cut back, 5 bases at V and 2 bases at J, with 18 bases in the middle. The CDR3 length is 16 residues. The CDR3 reads CATSARRRIENYGYTF. The CDR3 region has the DNA TGTGCCACCAGCGCCCGAAGGAGGATCGAAAACTATGGCTACACCTTC.

The rearrangement joins TRBV28 to TRBJ2-6, with D unclear. Germline values: CDR1 MDHEN, CDR2 SYDVKM. CDR3 length equals 16 residues. V lost 3 bases to trimming and J lost 0 bases, with 9 bases between them. CDR3 bases: TGTGCCAGCAGTTTCGGGCGGATCTCTGGGGCCAACGTCCTGACTTTC. It is translated as CASSFGRISGANVLTF.

The chain is built from TRBV18 and TRBJ2-7; D tentatively fits TRBD1 or TRBD2 (5 bases each). V lost 0 bases and J 2 bases, leaving 17 bases between the germline ends. Germline lookup yields CDR1 KGHSH and CDR2 LQKENI. The CDR3 is made up of 17 amino acids. This CDR3 reads CASSPPTPGTDPYEQYF. CDR3 nucleotide sequence: TGTGCCAGCTCACCACCCACCCCCGGGACGGACCCCTACGAGCAGTACTTC.

The chain joins TRBV15 to TRBJ2-2; tentative D call: TRBD1 (6 bases). Trimming removed 0 bases at V and 2 bases at J, with 10 bases between. Germline assignment: CDR1 LNHNV and CDR2 YYDKDF (reference sequence). There are 16 residues in the CDR3. The DNA for the CDR3 is TGTGCCACCAGCAGAGATCGACAGGAAAACACCGGGGAGCTGTTTTTT. Translated, it gives CATSRDRQENTGELFF.

This chain uses TRBV28 with TRBJ2-7; D may be TRBD1 (5 bases). The CDR3 spans 16 residues. CDR1 MDHEN and CDR2 SYDVKM come from the germline V gene. The V and J ends lost 4 bases and 6 bases respectively, with 22 bases between them. The CDR3 reads CASSSNKQGSLGEQYF. CDR3 coding DNA: TGTGCCAGCAGTTCAAATAAGCAGGGATCCCTTGGCGAGCAGTACTTC.

This chain uses TRBV11-2 with TRBJ2-2; unclear D gene. There are 11 residues in the CDR3. V dropped 7 bases and J dropped 8 bases, with 8 bases sitting between them. Germline CDR1 is SGHAT and CDR2 is FQNNGV. CDR3 nucleotide sequence: TGTGCCAGCACCCCTCTTGGGGAGCTGTTTTTT. This codes for CASTPLGELFF.

This rearrangement joins TRBV7-6 to TRBJ2-1; possibly TRBD2 for D (5 bases). The V end lost 5 bases, the J end lost 6 bases, and 14 bases lay between the germline ends. The CDR3 is 14 residues long. CDR1 SGHVS and CDR2 FNYEAQ come from the germline V gene. The CDR3 loop reads CASSPGGFTNEQFF. CDR3 nucleotide sequence: TGTGCCAGCAGCCCCGGCGGGTTCACCAATGAGCAGTTCTTC.

J is TRBJ2-7 and V is TRBV4-1; D is possibly TRBD2 (6 bases). Germline values: CDR1 MGHRA, CDR2 YSYEKL. This CDR3 contains 19 residues. V lost 2 bases, J lost 4 bases, and 27 bases lay in between. The CDR3 spells CASSQRDFGPHYLPYEQYF. The CDR3 DNA reads as TGCGCCAGCAGCCAACGGGACTTCGGCCCCCACTACTTACCATACGAGCAGTACTTC.

The chain carries TRBV27 and TRBJ2-6; D is perhaps TRBD1 or TRBD2 (6 bases each). With 5 bases removed from V and 0 bases from J, the gap between germline ends came to 20 bases. CDR1 is MNHEY, CDR2 SMNVEV, per germline (reference sequence). The CDR3 spans 19 residues. CDR3 loop: CASSPQFPGASSGANVLTF. CDR3 coding DNA: TGTGCCAGCAGTCCCCAGTTTCCGGGGGCCAGCTCTGGGGCCAACGTCCTGACTTTC.

As concerns this clonotype: An end of the junction differs from the germline gene, which may be a read error. This chain joins TRBV2 and TRBJ1-3, with a weak D call TRBD1 (5 bases). The germline V gene has CDR1 SNHLY and CDR2 FYNNEI. The CDR3 loop spans 15 amino acids. The chain's CDR3 is CASRVYRRSGNTIYF. Here the CDR3 DNA reads TGTGCCAGCAGGGTTTACAGGCGCTCTGGGAACACCATATATTTT.

J is TRBJ1-5 and V is TRBV7-2; D remains ambiguous. Germline V gene sequence: CDR1 SGHTA, CDR2 FQGNSA. The CDR3 loop spans 16 amino acids. V was pared by 4 bases and J by 0 bases, with 13 bases between. The CDR3: CASSSLAIYSNQPQHF. CDR3 nucleotide sequence: TGTGCCAGCAGCTCTTTAGCCATTTATAGCAATCAGCCCCAGCATTTT.

The V and J genes are TRBV20-1 and TRBJ2-3; TRBD2 aligns across 7 bases. CDR3 length: 13 amino acids. Germline V gene lookup returns CDR1 DFQATT and CDR2 SNEGSKA (reference sequence). Trimming removed 5 bases from V and 1 base from J; junction bases left unmatched: 3. This CDR3 reads CSAVGGRTDTQYF. The CDR3, as DNA: TGCAGTGCTGTGGGAGGGCGCACAGATACGCAGTATTTT.

CDR3 region: CASSVDRLQETQYF. The DNA of the CDR3 is TGTGCCAGCAGTGTTGACAGGCTCCAAGAGACCCAGTACTTC. The gene calls are TRBV5-4 and TRBJ2-5, with D perhaps matching TRBD1 (6 bases). The CDR3 runs 14 residues. CDR1 is SGHNT and CDR2 is YYREEE in the germline V gene (reference sequence). Trimming stripped 5 bases from V and 1 base from J, with 12 bases between.

Written as DNA, the CDR3 is TGTGCCATACAGTGGGCGGACTCCTACGAGCAGTACTTC. Translating gives CAIQWADSYEQYF. The chain carries TRBV10-3 and TRBJ2-7; D unresolved. CDR3 length: 13 amino acids. Germline V gene data show CDR1 as ENHRY and CDR2 as SYGVKD. V lost 9 bases and J 0 bases, leaving 12 bases between the germline ends.

The rearrangement links TRBV5-6 to TRBJ2-5; D remains unclear. The length of the CDR3 is 13 residues. Germline V gene data show CDR1 as SGHDT and CDR2 as YYEEEE. With 0 bases removed from V and 5 bases from J, the gap between germline ends came to 8 bases. This CDR3 reads CASSLGRPETQYF. Here the CDR3 DNA reads TGTGCCAGCAGCTTGGGACGGCCGGAGACCCAGTACTTC. Full variable domain (rest looked up from reference TRBV5-6 and TRBJ2-5): DAGVTQSPTHLIKTRGQQVTLRCSPKSGHDTVSWYQQALGQGPQFIFQYYEEEERQRGNFPDRFSGHQFPNYSSELNVNALLLGDSALYLCASSLGRPETQYFGPGTRLLVL.

The V and J genes are TRBV20-1 and TRBJ2-6; D unresolved. Trimming removed 5 bases at V and 0 bases at J, with 8 bases between. Germline-derived CDR1 and CDR2 are DFQATT and SNEGSKA (reference sequence). This CDR3 contains 14 residues. CDR3 region: CSASDTSGANVLTF. In DNA, the CDR3 is TGCAGTGCTTCTGACACCTCTGGGGCCAACGTCCTGACTTTC.

The genes are TRBV13 and TRBJ2-2; TRBD1 or TRBD2 may be the D gene (5 bases each). The CDR3 contains 14 residues. CDR1 and CDR2 (germline): PRHDT, FYEKMQ (reference sequence). The V end was cut by 8 bases, the J end by 8 bases, with 18 bases between. The CDR3 protein is CASAEGRKLGELFF. The CDR3 region has the DNA TGTGCCAGCGCCGAGGGGCGTAAGTTGGGGGAGCTGTTTTTT.

This chain uses TRBV27 with TRBJ1-5; D unclear. Germline lookup yields CDR1 MNHEY and CDR2 SMNVEV (reference sequence). This CDR3 comprises 14 residues. V dropped 7 bases and J dropped 8 bases, with 18 bases sitting between them. The CDR3 DNA reads as TGTGCCAGCACCCGCCTCGGTCCCCCGGAGCCCCAGCATTTT. It is translated as CASTRLGPPEPQHF.

This clonotype was seen just once. V and J are TRBV7-9 and TRBJ1-3; D gene uncertain. The CDR3 consists of 11 residues. V lost 5 bases and J lost 8, with 7 bases in between. CDR1 SEHNR and CDR2 FQNEAQ come from the germline V gene (reference sequence). CDR3 region: CASSHSDTIYF. The CDR3 region has the DNA TGTGCCAGCAGCCACTCGGACACCATATATTTT.

The V call is TRBV11-2, the J call TRBJ2-2; the D gene is possibly TRBD2 (5 bases). CDR3 length equals 16 residues. The germline CDR1 and CDR2 sequences are SGHAT and FQNNGV. The V end lost 4 bases, the J end lost 0 bases, and 12 bases lay between the germline ends. DNA of the CDR3: TGTGCCAGCAGCTATACGGCGGGCCCGAACACCGGGGAGCTGTTTTTT. Protein product: CASSYTAGPNTGELFF.

This chain joins TRBV12-5 and TRBJ1-1; D perhaps matches TRBD1 (6 bases). The CDR3 runs 13 residues. Germline V gene lookup returns CDR1 LGHNT and CDR2 FRNRAP. V lost 7 bases and J 3 bases, leaving 12 bases between the germline ends. CDR3 in DNA: TGTGCTAGTGCCCCTAGGACAGACACTGAAGCTTTCTTT. Translation: CASAPRTDTEAFF.

The rearrangement joins TRBV20-1 to TRBJ1-3, with D perhaps TRBD1 (5 bases). Germline lookup yields CDR1 DFQATT and CDR2 SNEGSKA (reference sequence). CDR3 length equals 14 residues. Trimming removed 3 bases from V and 4 bases from J, with 13 bases in between. The CDR3 sequence is CSASRPRGGNTIYF. In DNA, the CDR3 is TGCAGTGCTAGCAGACCCCGGGGGGGAAACACCATATATTTT.

The chain carries TRBV7-9 and TRBJ2-7; 7 positions match TRBD1. The trim removed 4 bases at V and 5 bases at J, leaving 11 bases unmatched. The CDR3 runs to 15 residues. The V gene's germline CDR1 is SEHNR and CDR2 FQNEAQ (reference sequence). The CDR3 loop is CASSSTGTALNEQYF. CDR3 coding DNA: TGTGCCAGCAGCTCCACCGGGACAGCTCTTAACGAGCAGTACTTC.

The J gene is TRBJ2-6, the V gene TRBV19; TRBD2 matches 7 bases. V lost 8 bases, J lost 6 bases, and 1 base stayed unmatched. This CDR3 comprises 12 residues. Germline V gene sequence: CDR1 LNHDA, CDR2 SQIVND (reference sequence). The CDR3 coding sequence is TGTGCCAGTCGGGAGGAGGCCAACGTCCTGACTTTC. This sequence encodes CASREEANVLTF.

The rearrangement joins TRBV10-3 to TRBJ2-7, with D unresolved. Trimming left V 0 bases short and J 5 bases short, with 5 bases between. The germline gives CDR1 ENHRY, CDR2 SYGVKD. The CDR3 is 12 residues long. The CDR3 sequence: CAISESRDEQYF. In DNA form, the CDR3 reads TGTGCCATCAGTGAGTCTAGGGACGAGCAGTACTTC.

The chain couples TRBV13 to TRBJ2-7; D is perhaps TRBD2 (6 bases). Germline CDR1 is PRHDT and CDR2 is FYEKMQ (reference sequence). V lost 3 bases, J lost 3 bases, and 9 bases lay in between. This CDR3 has 13 residues. The CDR3 is CASSFGGFYEQYF. The CDR3 DNA is TGTGCCAGCAGCTTTGGAGGGTTCTACGAGCAGTACTTC.

This chain links TRBV29-1 with TRBJ1-1; D unclear. Germline assignment: CDR1 SQVTM and CDR2 ANQGSEA. This CDR3 has 13 residues. The V end lost 4 bases, the J end lost 0 bases, and 9 bases lay between the germline ends. This CDR3 reads CSVVGHLNTEAFF. CDR3 coding DNA: TGCAGCGTTGTAGGGCACTTGAACACTGAAGCTTTCTTT.

The chain joins TRBV6-6 to TRBJ2-6; TRBD2 matches 7 bases. CDR1 and CDR2 from the germline V gene are MNHNY and SVGAGI (reference sequence). Trimming took 6 bases from V and 0 from J; bases not matched to a gene: 5. This CDR3 comprises 16 residues. This CDR3 reads CASRAGLSSGANVLTF. The CDR3 DNA reads TGTGCCAGCAGAGCGGGGTTAAGCTCTGGGGCCAACGTCCTGACTTTC.

The chain couples TRBV11-2 to TRBJ2-1; D is unclear. Per germline, CDR1 SGHAT and CDR2 FQNNGV. V dropped 3 bases and J dropped 7 bases, with 7 bases sitting between them. The CDR3 length is 12 residues. The CDR3 loop reads CASSLGRNEQFF. In DNA form, the CDR3 reads TGTGCCAGCAGCTTGGGCAGGAATGAGCAGTTCTTC.